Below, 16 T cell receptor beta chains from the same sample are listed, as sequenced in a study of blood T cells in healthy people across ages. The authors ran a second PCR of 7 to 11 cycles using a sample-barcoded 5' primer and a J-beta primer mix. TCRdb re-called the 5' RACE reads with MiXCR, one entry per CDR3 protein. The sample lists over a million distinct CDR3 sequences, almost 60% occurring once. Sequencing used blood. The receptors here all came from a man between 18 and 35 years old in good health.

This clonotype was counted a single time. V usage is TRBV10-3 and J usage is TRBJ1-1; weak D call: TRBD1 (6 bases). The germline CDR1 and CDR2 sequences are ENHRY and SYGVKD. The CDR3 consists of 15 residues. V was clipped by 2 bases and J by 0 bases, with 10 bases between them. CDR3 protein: CAISELTGLNTEAFF. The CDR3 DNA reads TGTGCCATCAGTGAGCTAACAGGGTTGAACACTGAAGCTTTCTTT.

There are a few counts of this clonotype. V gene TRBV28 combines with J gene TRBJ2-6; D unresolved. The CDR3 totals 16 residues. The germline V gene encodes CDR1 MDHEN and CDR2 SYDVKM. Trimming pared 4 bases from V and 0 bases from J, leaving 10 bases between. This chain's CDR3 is CASSSSNYSGANVLTF. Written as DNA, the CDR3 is TGTGCCAGCAGTTCCTCGAACTACTCTGGGGCCAACGTCCTGACTTTC.

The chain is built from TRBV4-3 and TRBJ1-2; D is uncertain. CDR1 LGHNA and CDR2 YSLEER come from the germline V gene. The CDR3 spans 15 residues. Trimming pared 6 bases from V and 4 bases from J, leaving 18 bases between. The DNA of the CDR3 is TGCGCCAGCAGGAACTCGATAACGGGAGCCTATGGCTACACCTTC. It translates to CASRNSITGAYGYTF.

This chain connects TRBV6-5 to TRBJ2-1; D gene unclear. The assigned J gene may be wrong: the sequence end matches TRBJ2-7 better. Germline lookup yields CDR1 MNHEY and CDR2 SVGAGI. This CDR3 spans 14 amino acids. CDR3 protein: CASSSSGFYNEQYF. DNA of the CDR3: TGTGCCAGCAGTTCATCGGGCTTCTACAATGAGCAGTACTTC.

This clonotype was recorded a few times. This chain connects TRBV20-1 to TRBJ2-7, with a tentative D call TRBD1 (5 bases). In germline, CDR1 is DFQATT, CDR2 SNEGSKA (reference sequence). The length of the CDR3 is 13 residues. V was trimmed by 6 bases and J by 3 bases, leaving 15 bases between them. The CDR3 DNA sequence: TGCAGTGCCGCGAAAGACCAGGGCTACGAGCAGTACTTC. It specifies CSAAKDQGYEQYF.

CDR3 sequence: CASSWGGAEAFF. The CDR3, as DNA: TGTGCCAGCAGCTGGGGGGGCGCTGAAGCTTTCTTT. This chain links TRBV7-9 with TRBJ1-1; D possibly corresponds to TRBD1 (6 bases). The V gene lost 4 bases and the J gene lost 6 bases, with 9 bases spanning the gap. This CDR3 has 12 residues. The V gene's germline CDR1 is SEHNR and CDR2 FQNEAQ (reference sequence).

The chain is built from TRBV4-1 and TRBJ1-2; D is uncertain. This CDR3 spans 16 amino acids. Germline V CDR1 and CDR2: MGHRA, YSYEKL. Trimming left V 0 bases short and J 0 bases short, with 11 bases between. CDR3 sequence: CASSQDVRASNYGYTF. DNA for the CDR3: TGCGCCAGCAGCCAAGATGTCCGAGCCTCTAACTATGGCTACACCTTC.

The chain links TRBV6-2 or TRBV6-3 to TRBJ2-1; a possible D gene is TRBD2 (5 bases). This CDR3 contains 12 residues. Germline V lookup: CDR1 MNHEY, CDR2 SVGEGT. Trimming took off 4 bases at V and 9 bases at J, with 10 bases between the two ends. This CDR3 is CASSSTRVEQFF. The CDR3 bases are TGTGCCAGCAGTTCTACTAGGGTTGAGCAGTTCTTC.

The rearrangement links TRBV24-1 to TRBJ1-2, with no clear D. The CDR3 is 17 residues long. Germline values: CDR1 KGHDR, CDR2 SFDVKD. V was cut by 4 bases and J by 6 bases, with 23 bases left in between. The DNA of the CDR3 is TGTGCCACCAGTGACCGACAAAAAGGACGGCCCGGGGATGGCTACACCTTC. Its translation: CATSDRQKGRPGDGYTF.

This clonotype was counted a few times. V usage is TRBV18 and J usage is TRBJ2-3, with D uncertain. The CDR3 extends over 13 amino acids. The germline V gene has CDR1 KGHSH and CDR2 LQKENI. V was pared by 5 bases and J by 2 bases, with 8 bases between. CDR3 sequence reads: CASSISYTDTQYF. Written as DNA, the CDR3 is TGTGCCAGCTCAATCAGCTACACAGATACGCAGTATTTT.

CDR3 coding DNA: TGTGCCAGCACCGCAGTCCGGGCTGAAAAACTGTTTTTT. Protein sequence: CASTAVRAEKLFF. The chain employs TRBV6-6 and TRBJ1-4, with D unclear. V was trimmed by 7 bases and J by 7 bases, leaving 13 bases between them. The CDR3 is 13 residues long. Germline V gives CDR1 MNHNY, CDR2 SVGAGI (reference sequence).

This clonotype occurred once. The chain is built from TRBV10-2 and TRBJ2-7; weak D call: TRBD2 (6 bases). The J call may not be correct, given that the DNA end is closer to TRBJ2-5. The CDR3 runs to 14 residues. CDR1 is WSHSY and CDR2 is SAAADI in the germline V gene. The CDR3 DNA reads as TGCGCCAGCAGTGAGTCGAGACTAGGAGAGACCCAGTACTTC. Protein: CASSESRLGETQYF.

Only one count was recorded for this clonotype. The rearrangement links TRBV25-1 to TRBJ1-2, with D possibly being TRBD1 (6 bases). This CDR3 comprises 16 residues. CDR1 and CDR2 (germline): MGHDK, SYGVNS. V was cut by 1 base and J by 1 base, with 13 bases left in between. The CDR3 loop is CASSESIWGLNYGYTF. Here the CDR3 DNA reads TGTGCCAGCAGTGAATCTATATGGGGGCTTAACTATGGCTACACCTTC.

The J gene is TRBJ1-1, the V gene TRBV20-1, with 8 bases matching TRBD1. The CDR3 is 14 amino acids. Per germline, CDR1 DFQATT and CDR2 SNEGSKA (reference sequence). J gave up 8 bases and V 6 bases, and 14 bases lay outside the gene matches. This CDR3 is CSALTGAQLAEAFF. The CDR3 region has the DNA TGCAGTGCCCTGACAGGGGCACAATTAGCGGAAGCTTTCTTT.

In DNA form, the CDR3 reads TGCAGTGCGCGCCGAAGCGGGAGGGTCTCCTACGAGCAGTACTTC. Its translation: CSARRSGRVSYEQYF. The J gene is TRBJ2-7, the V gene TRBV20-1, with 10 positions matching TRBD2. Germline lookup yields CDR1 DFQATT and CDR2 SNEGSKA (reference sequence). This CDR3 region has 15 residues. V lost 6 bases and J lost 0; bases outside the gene matches: 8.

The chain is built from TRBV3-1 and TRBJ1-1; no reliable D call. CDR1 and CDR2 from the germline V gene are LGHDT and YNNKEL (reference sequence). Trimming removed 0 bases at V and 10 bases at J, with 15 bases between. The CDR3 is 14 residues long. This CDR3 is CASSQDRAQVVAFF. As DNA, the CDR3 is TGTGCCAGCAGCCAAGATAGGGCGCAGGTGGTAGCTTTCTTT.